Sequencing of this T cell receptor (beta chain) was carried out in a study of T cell responses to AZD1222 COVID-19 vaccine. Study outcomes and limitations: Samples come after the peak T cell response, not at day 14. Elevations in Spike-specific TCR breadth and depth followed administration of two AZD1222 doses.

Sequenced by immunoSEQ multiplex PCR; TCRdb stores in-frame clones only, minus some. In the table there are over 140,000 clones, about 91% of which are singletons. The germline V gene has CDR1 SNHLY and CDR2 FYNNEI. The CDR3 sequence is 14 residues long. V trimming: 6 bases; J trimming: 2 bases; junction bases outside the gene matches: 5. As for this clone: As yet, its antigen is unknown.

This chain connects TRBV2 to TRBJ2-3, with 7 bases fitting TRBD2. The sequence was collected from an adult who received the AZD1222 COVID-19 vaccine. This specimen consisted of peripheral blood, obtained 28 days after the second AZD1222 dose. CDR3 amino acids: CASRSSGHTDTQYF. DNA for the CDR3: TGTGCCAGCAGATCTAGCGGACACACAGATACGCAGTATTTT.